This TCR beta chain was sequenced during a study of immune cell composition in non-small cell lung cancer. V was clipped by 0 bases and J by 6 bases; unmatched bases: 4. The germline CDR1 and CDR2 sequences are SGHTA and FQGNSA. The length of the CDR3 is 15 residues. Clones were read by immunoSEQ multiplex PCR, and TCRdb kept only the in-frame ones, dropping some. The table lists about 2,900 clones, about four fifths of them singletons. Concerning this clone itself: The antigen is not known.

Whole-study results and caveats: Smoking pack-years did not significantly correlate with tumour TCR-beta clonality.

The data also belong to a second study, concerning CD4 T cells in lung cancer. That work contributes: Neoantigen-specific CD4+ T-cell clones and TCRs were isolated from blood. A few resected stage I-III patients provided tumor and non-adjacent lung tissue.

V and J are TRBV7-2 and TRBJ2-2; 7 bases are a match to TRBD2. Sequencing used lung tumor tissue. The TCR was taken from a human donor with non-small cell lung cancer. The chain's CDR3 is CASSLARRGAGELFF. The CDR3 DNA reads TGTGCCAGCAGCTTAGCGCGTCGGGGGGCCGGGGAGCTGTTTTTT.